The clone carrying this T cell receptor (beta chain) was counted ten times or more. Its specificity is unknown. Donor samples were obtained from healthy Caucasian individuals from Russia, aged about 6 to 95. Germline CDR1 and CDR2: SQVTM and ANQGSEA. The CDR3 runs to 14 residues. V dropped 6 bases and J dropped 0 bases, with 14 bases sitting between them. Primers used in a second PCR of about 7 to 12 cycles were a sample-barcoded 5' primer and a J-beta primer mix. TCRdb itself ran the 5' RACE reads through MiXCR, one entry per CDR3 protein. Of more than 550,000 distinct CDR3 sequences detected, approximately 22% appear once; the ten largest clones hold around a fifth. These data originate in a study of blood T cells in healthy people across ages. Regarding the study as a whole: Comparison with aged donors showed that long-lived donors had more naive CD4+ cells and higher diversity. Unsorted PBMCs blocked a conclusive comparison of naive and antigen-experienced cells. Among T cells, TCR beta diversity per million cells dropped roughly linearly as age rose.

The sample taken for sequencing was blood. The clonotype was recovered from an older man in good health. The rearrangement links TRBV29-1 to TRBJ1-2, with D unclear. The chain's CDR3 is CSVRAAGPNYGYTF. The CDR3 bases are TGCAGCGTCCGGGCCGCGGGTCCTAACTATGGCTACACCTTC.